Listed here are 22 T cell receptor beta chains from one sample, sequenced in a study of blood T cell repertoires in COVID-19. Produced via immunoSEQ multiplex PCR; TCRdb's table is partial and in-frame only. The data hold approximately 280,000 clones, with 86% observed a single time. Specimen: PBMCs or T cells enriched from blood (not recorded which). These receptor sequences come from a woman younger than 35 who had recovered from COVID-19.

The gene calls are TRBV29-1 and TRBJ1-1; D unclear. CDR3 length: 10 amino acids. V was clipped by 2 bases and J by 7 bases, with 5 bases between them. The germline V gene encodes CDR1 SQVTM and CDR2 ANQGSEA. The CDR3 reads CSVEIFEAFF. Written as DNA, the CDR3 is TGCAGCGTTGAAATATTTGAAGCTTTCTTT. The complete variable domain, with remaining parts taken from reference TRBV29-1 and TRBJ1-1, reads SAVISQKPSRDICQRGTSLTIQCQVDSQVTMMFWYRQQPGQSLTLIATANQGSEATYESGFVIDKFPISRPNLTFSTLTVSNMSPEDSSIYLCSVEIFEAFFGQGTRLTVV.

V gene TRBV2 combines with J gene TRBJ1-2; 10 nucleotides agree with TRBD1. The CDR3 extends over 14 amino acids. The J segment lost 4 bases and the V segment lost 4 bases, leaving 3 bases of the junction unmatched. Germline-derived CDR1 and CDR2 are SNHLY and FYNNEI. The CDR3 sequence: CASSAGQGIYGYTF. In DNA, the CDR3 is TGTGCCAGCAGTGCGGGACAGGGGATCTATGGCTACACCTTC.

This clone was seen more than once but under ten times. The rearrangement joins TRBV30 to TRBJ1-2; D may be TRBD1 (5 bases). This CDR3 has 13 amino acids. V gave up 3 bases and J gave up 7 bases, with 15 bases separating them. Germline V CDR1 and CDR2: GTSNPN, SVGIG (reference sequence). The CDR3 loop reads CAWSISGMGGYTF. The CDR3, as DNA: TGTGCCTGGAGCATCTCAGGGATGGGTGGCTACACCTTC.

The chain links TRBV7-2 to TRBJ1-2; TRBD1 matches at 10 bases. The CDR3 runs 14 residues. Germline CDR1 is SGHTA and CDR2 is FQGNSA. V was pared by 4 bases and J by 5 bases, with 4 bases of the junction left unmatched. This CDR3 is CASSSTGGGYGYTF. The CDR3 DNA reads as TGTGCCAGCAGCTCGACAGGGGGCGGGTATGGCTACACCTTC.

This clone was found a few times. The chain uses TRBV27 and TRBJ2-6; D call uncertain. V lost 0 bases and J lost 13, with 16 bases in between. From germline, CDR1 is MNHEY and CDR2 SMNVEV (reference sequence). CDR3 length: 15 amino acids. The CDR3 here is CASSLSDITHRVLTF. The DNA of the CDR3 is TGTGCCAGCAGTTTATCCGACATAACCCATCGTGTCCTGACTTTC.

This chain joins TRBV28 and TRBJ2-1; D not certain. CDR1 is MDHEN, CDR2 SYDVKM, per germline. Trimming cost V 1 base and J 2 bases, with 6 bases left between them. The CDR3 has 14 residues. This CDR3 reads CASSLFGAYNEQFF. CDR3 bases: TGTGCCAGCAGTTTATTCGGAGCCTACAATGAGCAGTTCTTC. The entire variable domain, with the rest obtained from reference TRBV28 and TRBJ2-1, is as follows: DVKVTQSSRYLVKRTGEKVFLECVQDMDHENMFWYRQDPGLGLRLIYFSYDVKMKEKGDIPEGYSVSREKKERFSLILESASTNQTSMYLCASSLFGAYNEQFFGPGTRLTVL.

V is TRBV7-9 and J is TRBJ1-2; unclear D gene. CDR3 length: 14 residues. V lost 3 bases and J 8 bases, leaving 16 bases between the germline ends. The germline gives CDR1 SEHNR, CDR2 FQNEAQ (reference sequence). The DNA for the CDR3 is TGTGCCAGCAGCTTTCGGCAGGAGGCGGGCGGCTACACCTTC. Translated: CASSFRQEAGGYTF.

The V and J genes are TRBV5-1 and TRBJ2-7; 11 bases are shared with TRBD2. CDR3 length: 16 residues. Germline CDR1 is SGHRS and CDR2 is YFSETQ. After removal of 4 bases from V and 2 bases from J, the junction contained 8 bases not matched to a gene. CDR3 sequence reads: CASSGMTSGAAYEQYF. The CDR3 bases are TGCGCCAGCAGCGGGATGACTAGCGGGGCCGCCTACGAGCAGTACTTC.

This chain's CDR3 is CATSRGLTSGTYNEQFF. DNA of the CDR3: TGTGCCACCAGCAGAGGCCTGACTAGCGGGACCTACAATGAGCAGTTCTTC. This chain joins TRBV15 and TRBJ2-1; 11 bases are shared with TRBD2. CDR3 length: 17 residues. V shed 1 base, J shed 2 bases, and the junction held 4 bases outside the gene matches. Germline values: CDR1 LNHNV, CDR2 YYDKDF (reference sequence).

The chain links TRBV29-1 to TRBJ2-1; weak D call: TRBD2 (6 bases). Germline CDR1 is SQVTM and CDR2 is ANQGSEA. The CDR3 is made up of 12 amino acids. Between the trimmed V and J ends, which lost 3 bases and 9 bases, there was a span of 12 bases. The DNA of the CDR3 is TGCAGCGTTGATGTGACTAGTAGTGAGCAGTTCTTC. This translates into CSVDVTSSEQFF.

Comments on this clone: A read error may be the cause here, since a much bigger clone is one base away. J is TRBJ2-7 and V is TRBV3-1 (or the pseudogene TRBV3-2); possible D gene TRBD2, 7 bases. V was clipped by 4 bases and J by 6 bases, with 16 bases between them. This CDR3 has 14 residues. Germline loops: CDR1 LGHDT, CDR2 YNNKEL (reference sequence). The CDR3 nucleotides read TGTGCCAGCAGCCTGCTTAGGGGGGGTTCCGAGCAGTACTTC. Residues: CASSLLRGGSEQYF.

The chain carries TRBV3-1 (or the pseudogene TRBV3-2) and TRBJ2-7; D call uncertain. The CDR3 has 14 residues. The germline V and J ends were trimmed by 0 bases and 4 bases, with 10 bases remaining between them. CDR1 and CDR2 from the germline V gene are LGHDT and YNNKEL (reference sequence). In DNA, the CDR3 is TGTGCCAGCAGCCAAGACAGGTTCAGTTACGAGCAGTACTTC. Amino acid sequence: CASSQDRFSYEQYF.

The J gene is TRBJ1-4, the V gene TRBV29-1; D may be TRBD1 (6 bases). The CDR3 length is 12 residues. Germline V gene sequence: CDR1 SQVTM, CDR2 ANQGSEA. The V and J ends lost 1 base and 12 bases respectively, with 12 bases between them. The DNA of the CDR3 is TGCAGCGTTGAAGGGACAGCGGGGGAACTGTTTTTT. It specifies CSVEGTAGELFF.

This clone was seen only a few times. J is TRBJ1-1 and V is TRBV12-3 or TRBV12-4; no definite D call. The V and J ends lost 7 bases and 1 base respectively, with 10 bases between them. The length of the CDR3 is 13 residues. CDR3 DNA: TGTGCCAGCATCCCGTCGTCGAACACTGAAGCTTTCTTT. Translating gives CASIPSSNTEAFF.

The CDR3 here is CASSPKQGRLAKNIQYF. The DNA of the CDR3 is TGTGCCAGCAGTCCCAAACAGGGGAGGCTAGCCAAAAACATTCAGTACTTC. The J gene is TRBJ2-4, the V gene TRBV6-2 or TRBV6-3; D perhaps matches TRBD1 (7 bases). CDR1 and CDR2 from the germline V gene are MNHEY and SVGEGT. The CDR3 consists of 17 residues. Trimming cost V 5 bases and J 0 bases, with 17 bases left between them.

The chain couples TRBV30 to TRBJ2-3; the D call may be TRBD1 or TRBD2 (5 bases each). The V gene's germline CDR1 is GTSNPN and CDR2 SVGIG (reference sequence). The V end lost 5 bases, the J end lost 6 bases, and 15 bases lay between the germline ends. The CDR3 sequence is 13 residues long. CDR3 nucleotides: TGTGCCTGGGGGACCCCCTTAGCGGATACGCAGTATTTT. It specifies CAWGTPLADTQYF.

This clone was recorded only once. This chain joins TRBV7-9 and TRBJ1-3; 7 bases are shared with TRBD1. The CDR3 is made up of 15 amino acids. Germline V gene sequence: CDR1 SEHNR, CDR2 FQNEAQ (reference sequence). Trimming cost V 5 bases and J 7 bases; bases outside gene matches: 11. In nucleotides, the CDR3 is TGTGCCAGCAGCGCGCCAGATGGACAGGTCAACACCATATATTTT. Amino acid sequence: CASSAPDGQVNTIYF.

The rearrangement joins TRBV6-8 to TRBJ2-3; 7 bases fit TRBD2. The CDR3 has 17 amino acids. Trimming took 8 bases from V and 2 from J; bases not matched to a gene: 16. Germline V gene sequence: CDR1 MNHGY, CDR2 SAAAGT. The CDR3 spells CASPKHFSGTYTDTQYF. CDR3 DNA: TGTGCCAGCCCAAAACATTTCAGCGGGACTTACACAGATACGCAGTATTTT.

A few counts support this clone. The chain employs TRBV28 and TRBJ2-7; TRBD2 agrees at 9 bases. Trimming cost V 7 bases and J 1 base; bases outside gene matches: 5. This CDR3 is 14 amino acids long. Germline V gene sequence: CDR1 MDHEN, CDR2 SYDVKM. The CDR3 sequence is CASNPSGKSYEQYF. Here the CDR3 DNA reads TGTGCCAGCAACCCTAGCGGGAAATCCTACGAGCAGTACTTC.

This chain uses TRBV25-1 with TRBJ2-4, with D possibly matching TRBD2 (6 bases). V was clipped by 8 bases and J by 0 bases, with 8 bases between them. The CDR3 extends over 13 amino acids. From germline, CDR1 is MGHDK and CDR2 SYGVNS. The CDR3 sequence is CASWGEAKNIQYF. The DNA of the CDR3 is TGTGCCAGCTGGGGGGAAGCCAAAAACATTCAGTACTTC. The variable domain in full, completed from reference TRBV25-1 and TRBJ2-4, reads EADIYQTPRYLVIGTGKKITLECSQTMGHDKMYWYQQDPGMELHLIHYSYGVNSTEKGDLSSESTVSRIRTEHFPLTLESARPSHTSQYLCASWGEAKNIQYFGAGTRLSVL.

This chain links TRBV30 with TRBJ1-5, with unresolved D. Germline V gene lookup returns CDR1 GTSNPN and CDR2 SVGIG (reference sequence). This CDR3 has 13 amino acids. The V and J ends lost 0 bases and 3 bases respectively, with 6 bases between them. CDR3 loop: CAWSVRDNQPQHF. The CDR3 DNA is TGTGCCTGGAGTGTACGGGACAATCAGCCCCAGCATTTT. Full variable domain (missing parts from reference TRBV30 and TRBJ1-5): SQTIHQWPATLVQPVGSPLSLECTVEGTSNPNLYWYRQAAGRGLQLLFYSVGIGQISSEVPQNLSASRPQDRQFILSSKKLLLSDSGFYLCAWSVRDNQPQHFGDGTRLSIL.

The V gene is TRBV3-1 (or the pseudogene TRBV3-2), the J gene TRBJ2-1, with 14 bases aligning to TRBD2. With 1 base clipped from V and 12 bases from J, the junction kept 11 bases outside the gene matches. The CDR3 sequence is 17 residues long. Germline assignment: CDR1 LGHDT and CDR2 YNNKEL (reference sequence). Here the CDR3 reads CASSQGVRLAGGPTQFF. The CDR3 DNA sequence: TGTGCCAGCAGCCAAGGAGTTAGACTAGCGGGAGGGCCGACGCAGTTCTTC.